The 24 T cell receptor beta chains presented below share a single source sample, sequenced in a study of T cell repertoires in cytomegalovirus infection. TCRdb reprocessed the reads with MiXCR, giving one entry per CDR3 protein. The profile shows about 160,000 distinct CDR3 sequences, roughly 15% of them singletons. The sequenced sample consisted of CD8+ T cells from PBMCs. The source is a human donor in good health (CMV status not recorded). Some clones in this sample may be carry-over from other donors' samples.

The chain employs TRBV15 and TRBJ2-1, with D possibly TRBD1 on 5 matching bases. The V end was cut by 4 bases, the J end by 4 bases, with 11 bases between. The CDR3 runs to 14 residues. Germline loops: CDR1 LNHNV, CDR2 YYDKDF (reference sequence). CDR3 region: CATSKRQQYNEQFF. CDR3 bases: TGTGCCACCAGCAAGAGACAGCAATACAATGAGCAGTTCTTC.

This clonotype was observed a few times. This chain joins TRBV7-9 and TRBJ1-3, with D hard to call. CDR3 length: 11 residues. Germline CDR1 is SEHNR and CDR2 is FQNEAQ (reference sequence). Trimming stripped 6 bases from V and 6 bases from J, with 6 bases between. The CDR3, as DNA: TGTGCCAGCAGTCCTTCAAACACCATATATTTT. This translates into CASSPSNTIYF.

In this sample, this clonotype turned up a few times. The chain carries TRBV7-2 and TRBJ1-2, with 10 bases that match TRBD1. This CDR3 has 13 residues. After removal of 5 bases from V and 6 bases from J, the junction contained 3 bases not matched to a gene. Germline loops: CDR1 SGHTA, CDR2 FQGNSA. CDR3 amino acids: CASSPGQGDGYTF. Here the CDR3 DNA reads TGTGCCAGCAGCCCAGGACAGGGGGATGGCTACACCTTC.

In its sample, this clonotype was seen many times. The chain links TRBV7-8 to TRBJ1-5, with D uncertain. V was pared by 1 base and J by 4 bases, with 11 bases between. Germline V CDR1 and CDR2: SGHVS, FQNEAQ. The CDR3 is 15 amino acids. CDR3 region: CASSLEAADNQPQHF. In DNA, the CDR3 is TGTGCCAGCAGCTTAGAGGCGGCAGATAATCAGCCCCAGCATTTT.

A few counts support this clonotype. This rearrangement joins TRBV28 to TRBJ2-7; D unresolved. The CDR3 loop spans 13 amino acids. V lost 6 bases, J lost 3 bases, and 12 bases lay in between. CDR1 and CDR2 from the germline V gene are MDHEN and SYDVKM. CDR3 sequence: CASSPGWDYEQYF. The CDR3 DNA reads TGTGCCAGCAGCCCCGGCTGGGACTACGAGCAGTACTTC.

The genes are TRBV6-2 or TRBV6-3 and TRBJ2-3, with 9 positions matching TRBD2. The J segment lost 2 bases and the V segment lost 7 bases, leaving 7 bases of the junction unmatched. CDR1 and CDR2 from the germline V gene are MNHEY and SVGEGT. The CDR3 covers 15 residues. The CDR3 region has the DNA TGTGCCAGCAACCGACTAGCGGCGAACACAGATACGCAGTATTTT. This encodes CASNRLAANTDTQYF.

This clonotype was seen only a few times. This sequence joins TRBV7-9 and TRBJ2-7, with TRBD2 identical over 7 bases. The germline gives CDR1 SEHNR, CDR2 FQNEAQ (reference sequence). V shed 6 bases, J shed 5 bases, and the junction held 19 bases outside the gene matches. The CDR3 spans 17 residues. The CDR3 nucleotides are TGTGCCAGCAGTTTCTTAACAAAGGGACTAAAAGACAACGAGCAGTACTTC. It specifies CASSFLTKGLKDNEQYF.

This clonotype was counted a few times. The rearrangement links TRBV6-2 or TRBV6-3 to TRBJ2-7; 8 bases are shared with TRBD2. J was trimmed by 3 bases and V by 7 bases; bases with no gene match: 8. CDR3 length: 14 amino acids. Germline V gene data show CDR1 as MNHEY and CDR2 as SVGEGT. The CDR3 nucleotides read TGTGCCAGCAAGTCCGGGACTAGGGGCTACGAGCAGTACTTC. Translating it yields CASKSGTRGYEQYF.

As regards this clonotype: A much bigger clone sits one base away, suggesting this may be a read error. The genes are TRBV6-2 or TRBV6-3 and TRBJ2-7; either TRBD1 or TRBD2 may supply D (5 bases each). The CDR3 has 14 amino acids. Germline loops: CDR1 MNHEY, CDR2 SVGEGT. The ends were cut back, 4 bases at V and 8 bases at J, with 18 bases in the middle. CDR3 sequence reads: CASSSSREFYKQYF. The DNA for the CDR3 is TGTGCCAGCAGTTCCTCCAGGGAGTTTTACAAGCAGTACTTC.

Only one count was recorded for this clonotype. A much larger clone sits a single nucleotide away, making a read error possible. The V call is TRBV6-1, the J call TRBJ2-2; D gene ambiguous. V was clipped by 7 bases and J by 7 bases, with 10 bases between them. The CDR3 covers 12 residues. Germline V CDR1 and CDR2: MNHNS, SASEGT. The CDR3 DNA reads TGTGCCAGCAATGGTGAGGTCGGGGAGCTGTTTTTT. Its translation is CASNGEVGELFF.

The chain couples TRBV2 to TRBJ2-7; 9 bases are shared with TRBD1. The V and J ends lost 10 bases and 1 base, in that order; junction bases with no gene match: 5. Germline CDR1 and CDR2: SNHLY and FYNNEI. This CDR3 contains 13 residues. This CDR3 reads CATGTGSSYEQYF. CDR3 sequence (DNA): TGTGCCACCGGGACAGGGTCGTCCTACGAGCAGTACTTC. Variable domain in full (rest from reference TRBV2 and TRBJ2-7): EPEVTQTPSHQVTQMGQEVILRCVPISNHLYFYWYRQILGQKVEFLVSFYNNEISEKSEIFDDQFSVERPDGSNFTLKIRSTKLEDSAMYFCATGTGSSYEQYFGPGTRLTVT.

The chain employs TRBV6-6 and TRBJ2-5; the D gene is possibly TRBD1 (6 bases). V was trimmed by 4 bases and J by 0 bases, leaving 18 bases between them. Germline V gene lookup returns CDR1 MNHNY and CDR2 SVGAGI (reference sequence). The length of the CDR3 is 17 residues. The CDR3 DNA reads TGTGCCAGCAGTTCTCCTCCGGGACACCCGTACCAAGAGACCCAGTACTTC. Residues: CASSSPPGHPYQETQYF.

This clonotype came up a few times. This chain links TRBV6-2 or TRBV6-3 with TRBJ2-2, with D unclear. CDR1 and CDR2 from the germline V gene are MNHEY and SVGEGT. V gave up 4 bases and J gave up 3 bases, with 9 bases separating them. This CDR3 has 14 amino acids. CDR3 protein: CASSSRAYTGELFF. The CDR3 region has the DNA TGTGCCAGCAGTTCTCGTGCTTACACCGGGGAGCTGTTTTTT.

Only a few counts were recorded for this clonotype. The chain employs TRBV7-9 and TRBJ2-7; the D gene could be TRBD1 or TRBD2 (6 bases each). V gave up 8 bases and J gave up 3 bases, with 17 bases separating them. Germline V gives CDR1 SEHNR, CDR2 FQNEAQ (reference sequence). CDR3 size: 14 residues. This chain's CDR3 is CASRRGGQNYEQYF. For the CDR3, the DNA is TGTGCCAGCCGGCGTGGGGGGCAGAACTACGAGCAGTACTTC.

In this sample, this clonotype turned up a few times. The rearrangement uses TRBV7-2 and TRBJ2-3; the D gene is possibly TRBD2 (6 bases). The V end was cut by 4 bases, the J end by 6 bases, with 17 bases between. The CDR3 length is 15 residues. Germline CDR1 reads SGHTA; CDR2 reads FQGNSA. The CDR3 loop is CASSSVDYYLDTQYF. The CDR3 nucleotides read TGTGCCAGCAGCTCCGTGGACTATTATTTGGATACGCAGTATTTT.

The genes are TRBV27 and TRBJ2-5; D may be TRBD1 or TRBD2 (5 bases each). Trimming pared 8 bases from V and 5 bases from J, leaving 12 bases between. Germline values: CDR1 MNHEY, CDR2 SMNVEV (reference sequence). This CDR3 is 12 amino acids long. The CDR3 region is CASHTRGETQYF. For the CDR3, the DNA is TGTGCCAGCCACACTAGGGGTGAGACCCAGTACTTC.

This clonotype came up many times. The chain is built from TRBV7-8 and TRBJ1-2; TRBD1 matches 9 bases. V gave up 4 bases and J gave up 3 bases; unmatched junction bases: 18. Germline lookup yields CDR1 SGHVS and CDR2 FQNEAQ. The CDR3 has 19 residues. The CDR3 nucleotides read TGTGCCAGCAGCTCCGTTGATAGTCTTACAGGGGGCGCCGACTATGGCTACACCTTC. Amino acids: CASSSVDSLTGGADYGYTF.

V is TRBV19 and J is TRBJ1-5, with D perhaps matching TRBD1 (6 bases). The germline V gene encodes CDR1 LNHDA and CDR2 SQIVND (reference sequence). The length of the CDR3 is 15 residues. V shed 5 bases and J shed 0 bases, with 11 bases lying between them. The CDR3 bases are TGTGCCAGTAGTTGGACAGAGACTAGCAATCAGCCCCAGCATTTT. Translated: CASSWTETSNQPQHF.

The chain couples TRBV6-1 to TRBJ1-2; a weak D match, TRBD1 (5 bases). V was shortened by 5 bases and J by 5 bases, with 9 bases between the two germline ends. The germline CDR1 and CDR2 sequences are MNHNS and SASEGT. CDR3 length: 12 amino acids. CDR3: CASSWGSYGYTF. The CDR3 DNA sequence: TGTGCCAGCAGTTGGGGGTCTTATGGCTACACCTTC.

This clonotype turned up a few times. V gene TRBV7-8 combines with J gene TRBJ2-3; D is unclear. The V end was cut by 7 bases, the J end by 3 bases, with 14 bases between. The CDR3 runs to 14 residues. Germline CDR1 reads SGHVS; CDR2 reads FQNEAQ. The CDR3 bases are TGTGCCAGCAATATATGGGCTCGGACAGATACGCAGTATTTT. This codes for CASNIWARTDTQYF.

The CDR3 loop is CASSLLQGTGELFF. The CDR3 DNA follows: TGTGCCAGCAGTTTACTCCAGGGAACCGGGGAGCTGTTTTTT. The V and J genes are TRBV28 and TRBJ2-2; weak D call: TRBD1 (5 bases). CDR1 is MDHEN and CDR2 is SYDVKM in the germline V gene. The CDR3 contains 14 residues. V lost 2 bases and J lost 5, with 9 bases in between.

The rearrangement uses TRBV20-1 and TRBJ1-4; 7 nucleotides match TRBD1. The germline V gene has CDR1 DFQATT and CDR2 SNEGSKA (reference sequence). This CDR3 is 16 amino acids long. The J segment lost 8 bases and the V segment lost 1 base, leaving 13 bases of the junction unmatched. The CDR3 here is CSARGPRGARGEKLFF. CDR3 nucleotide sequence: TGCAGTGCTAGAGGGCCCAGGGGGGCTCGGGGAGAAAAACTGTTTTTT.

This chain connects TRBV5-1 to TRBJ2-1; 8 bases match TRBD2. The CDR3 has 16 residues. CDR1 and CDR2 from the germline V gene are SGHRS and YFSETQ. The trim removed 2 bases at V and 2 bases at J, leaving 6 bases unmatched. CDR3: CASSFRTGGTYNEQFF. CDR3 coding DNA: TGCGCCAGCAGCTTTCGTACGGGAGGGACCTACAATGAGCAGTTCTTC.

This clonotype was counted at least ten times. This chain links TRBV7-2 with TRBJ1-1, with D maybe TRBD1 (5 bases). Trimming removed 6 bases from V and 1 base from J, with 6 bases in between. Looked up from germline, CDR1 is SGHTA and CDR2 is FQGNSA. This CDR3 region has 12 residues. The CDR3 bases are TGTGCCAGCAGAGGGACGAACACTGAAGCTTTCTTT. Amino acid sequence: CASRGTNTEAFF. The full variable domain, with the rest looked up from reference TRBV7-2 and TRBJ1-1, is GAGVSQSPSNKVTEKGKDVELRCDPISGHTALYWYRQSLGQGLEFLIYFQGNSAPDKSGLPSDRFSAERTGGSVSTLTIQRTQQEDSAVYLCASRGTNTEAFFGQGTRLTVV.